This section outlines one T cell receptor (beta chain) sequence together with its context. This sample is drawn from a study of PD-L1 blockade in urothelial cancer. Time point given: pretreatment peripheral blood. Germline CDR1 reads SGHTA; CDR2 reads FQGNSA. CDR3 length: 14 amino acids. Trimming at V came to 4 bases and at J to 4 bases, leaving 7 bases not matched to a gene. Assay: immunoSEQ multiplex PCR; the TCRdb copy retains only in-frame clones and omits some. The table has about 79,000 clones, approximately 83% seen once; the top ten hold under 15%. The material sequenced was PBMCs, taken around atezolizumab (anti-PD-L1) treatment. This chain links TRBV7-2 with TRBJ2-7; TRBD1 matches 7 bases. The source is a man aged 55 to 70 with urothelial cancer. The CDR3 is CASSWDSLVYEQYF. For the CDR3, the DNA is TGTGCCAGCAGCTGGGACAGTCTAGTATACGAGCAGTACTTC.